The T cell receptor (beta chain) described here comes from a study of CD8 T cells in ankylosing spondylitis. Study outcomes and limitations: Within ankylosing spondylitis blood, a TCR beta motif made up of roughly eight highly homologous variants appeared to be characteristic. Researchers report that disease-linked clones proved CD8+ and relatively rare in peripheral blood. Significant enrichment of disease-linked clones was reportedly seen in matched ankylosing spondylitis synovial fluid. Prior work had noted some motif variants in reactive arthritis blood and synovial fluid.

A quantitative 5'-RACE method, one with molecular barcodes, was used to make TCR beta libraries. Using its own MiXCR run on the 5' RACE reads, TCRdb lists one record per CDR3 protein. The table records approximately 400,000 distinct CDR3 sequences, 15% to 20% of them present only once. The CDR3 is made up of 12 amino acids. The V gene lost 9 bases and the J gene lost 4 bases, with 12 bases spanning the gap. In germline, CDR1 is SNHLY, CDR2 FYNNEI. This clonotype was counted ten times or more. What it recognizes is unknown. The sample comprised blood, either unsorted or a sorted T cell fraction (not recorded which). The chain has TRBV2 and TRBJ1-2; tentative D call: TRBD1 (5 bases). The clonotype was recovered from a male donor with ankylosing spondylitis. CDR3 DNA sequence: TGTGCCAGGTCGGGGGTCAGCTATGGCTACACCTTC. This sequence encodes CARSGVSYGYTF.